A selection of T cell receptor beta chains follows, all from one sample in a study of identical twins. TCRdb redid the calling of the 5' RACE reads with MiXCR, one entry per CDR3 protein. The repertoire holds around 650,000 distinct CDR3 sequences, with under 8.5% as singletons. Another study also made use of these data, one on yellow fever vaccine responses in identical twins.

Specimen: PBMCs. The receptors shown here come from a woman younger than 35 in good health. The conserved cysteine and the conserved F or W are not part of the CDR3 here. Fields, in order: CDR3 protein, V gene, J gene.

ASSEVWRERGNEQF	TRBV2	TRBJ2-1
SARTTRGNTEAF	TRBV20-1	TRBJ1-1
ATSSGTPPSSYNEQF	TRBV24-1	TRBJ2-1
ASTPGEGNSPLH	TRBV7-9	TRBJ1-6
ASSLERSSGSRYEQY	TRBV5-1	TRBJ2-7
SASRRLAGGYNEQF	TRBV20-1	TRBJ2-1
ASRSGTEDTQY	TRBV12-3/TRBV12-4	TRBJ2-3
SARVPSAQY	TRBV20-1	TRBJ2-5
ASSLFSRLAGDTDTQY	TRBV28	TRBJ2-3
ASTSGVMNTEAF	TRBV12-3/TRBV12-4	TRBJ1-1
STWTGGTDTQY	TRBV29-1	TRBJ2-3
SSGTSTNEQF	TRBV20-1	TRBJ2-1
ASSQERDTTSTDTQY	TRBV4-1	TRBJ2-3
ASSEEEVSYGYT	TRBV2	TRBJ1-2
ASSPEGIDQETQY	TRBV2	TRBJ2-5
ASSQSGGWGDTQY	TRBV3-1	TRBJ2-3
ASRLPGGLFNEQF	TRBV5-1	TRBJ2-1
ASSFYGGAKGDTQY	TRBV7-2	TRBJ2-3
ASSLVFTYEQY	TRBV7-8	TRBJ2-7
SVDRVQGTEAF	TRBV29-1	TRBJ1-1
ASSLGQGLADYNEQF	TRBV11-2	TRBJ2-1
VHGAAGTEAF	TRBV7-9	TRBJ1-1
ASSQLLAGGPHEQF	TRBV3-1	TRBJ2-1
ASSLVGARTEAF	TRBV12-3/TRBV12-4	TRBJ1-1
ASSPDSITGELF	TRBV6-1	TRBJ2-2
ASTNRGGETQY	TRBV5-5	TRBJ2-5
AIKRVDEQF	TRBV10-3	TRBJ2-1
ASSEFQGYEQY	TRBV25-1	TRBJ2-7
ASSYPRLAYNEQF	TRBV6-2/TRBV6-3	TRBJ2-1
ASSYTPLVDNQPQH	TRBV6-5	TRBJ1-5
SARPPSPSTEQF	TRBV20-1	TRBJ2-1
SARDPGLANTGELF	TRBV20-1	TRBJ2-2
ASSLLDIQY	TRBV12-3/TRBV12-4	TRBJ2-4
ASSRNRGNEQF	TRBV7-6	TRBJ2-1
ASSLPPGRFEPQH	TRBV5-1	TRBJ1-5
ASSEYGPLTSGNTIY	TRBV25-1	TRBJ1-3
ASNREMNTGELF	TRBV19	TRBJ2-2
ATSDGGPVGELF	TRBV24-1	TRBJ2-2
ASQNRPVTEAF	TRBV6-2/TRBV6-3	TRBJ1-1
ASSFRWRGDTGELF	TRBV7-9	TRBJ2-2
ASRRTQATEAF	TRBV12-3/TRBV12-4	TRBJ1-1
ASSRSSLANEQF	TRBV7-3	TRBJ2-1
SATRTSRFAEQF	TRBV20-1	TRBJ2-1
ASRRGGELF	TRBV25-1	TRBJ2-2
ASSWRDREPTDTQY	TRBV5-6	TRBJ2-3
ASRTGPITEAF	TRBV6-1	TRBJ1-1
ASSLAGLMAPLYGYT	TRBV5-1	TRBJ1-2
ASSLSSLVGEQF	TRBV7-9	TRBJ2-1
ASSLKRGHEQF	TRBV5-1	TRBJ2-1
ASSQDPGTGVQETQY	TRBV3-1	TRBJ2-5
ASSLLGLAGASYNEQF	TRBV5-1	TRBJ2-1
SAVIAGAPSGQF	TRBV20-1	TRBJ2-1
ASTMGPLAKNIQY	TRBV12-3/TRBV12-4	TRBJ2-4
ASSFSGGAEQF	TRBV13	TRBJ2-1
ASSERAGVADTQY	TRBV2	TRBJ2-3
ASSPGQGGVFGQF	TRBV18	TRBJ2-1
ASSPSSKIAGGPGEQF	TRBV12-3/TRBV12-4	TRBJ2-1